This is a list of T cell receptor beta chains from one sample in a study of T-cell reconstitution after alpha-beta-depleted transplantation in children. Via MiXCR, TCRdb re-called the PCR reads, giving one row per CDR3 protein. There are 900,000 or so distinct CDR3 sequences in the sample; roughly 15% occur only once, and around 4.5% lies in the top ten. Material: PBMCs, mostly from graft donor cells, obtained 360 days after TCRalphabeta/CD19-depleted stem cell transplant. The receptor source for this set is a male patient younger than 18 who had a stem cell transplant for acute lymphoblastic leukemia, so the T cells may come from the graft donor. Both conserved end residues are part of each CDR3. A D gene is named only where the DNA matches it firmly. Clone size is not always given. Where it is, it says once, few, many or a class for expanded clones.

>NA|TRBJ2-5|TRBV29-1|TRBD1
CSVDFGQGIQYF
TGCAGCGTTGATTTCGGACAGGGGATCCAGTACTTC
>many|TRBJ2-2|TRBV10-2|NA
CASRRTDTGELFF
TGCGCCAGCAGGAGGACCGACACCGGGGAGCTGTTTTTT
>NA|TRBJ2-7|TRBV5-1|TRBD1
CASSLDPGQGAFEQYF
TGCGCCAGCAGCTTAGATCCGGGACAGGGGGCGTTCGAGCAGTACTTC
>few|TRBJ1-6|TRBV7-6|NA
CASIETGFSPLHF
TGTGCCAGCATCGAGACGGGTTTTTCACCCCTCCACTTT
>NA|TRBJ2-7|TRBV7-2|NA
CASSLDGTSYEQYF
TGTGCCAGCAGCCTGGACGGTACCTCCTACGAGCAGTACTTC
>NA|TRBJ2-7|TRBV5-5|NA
CASSLLLVAGEQYF
TGTGCCAGCAGCTTGTTACTAGTTGCTGGCGAGCAGTACTTC
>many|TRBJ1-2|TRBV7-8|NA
CASSPYRGGIYGYTF
TGTGCCAGCAGCCCCTACCGTGGAGGCATCTATGGCTACACCTTC
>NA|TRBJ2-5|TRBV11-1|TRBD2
CASSPRLAPVVDQYF
TGTGCCAGCAGCCCGAGACTAGCCCCGGTTGTCGACCAGTACTTC
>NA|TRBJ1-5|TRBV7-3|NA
CASSFTGSVSNQPQHF
TGTGCCAGCAGCTTCACGGGCAGTGTTAGCAATCAGCCCCAGCATTTT
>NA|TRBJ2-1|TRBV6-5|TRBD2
CASSYQGLAYSYEQFF
TGTGCCAGCAGTTACCAAGGACTAGCGTACTCCTACGAGCAGTTCTTC
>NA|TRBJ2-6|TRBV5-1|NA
CASSLPDFTPGANVLTF
TGCGCCAGCAGCTTGCCAGACTTCACCCCTGGGGCCAACGTCCTGACTTTC
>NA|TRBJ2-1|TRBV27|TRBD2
CASSLLVYSGRKFSYNEQFF
TGTGCCAGCAGTTTATTGGTTTATAGCGGGAGGAAGTTCTCCTACAATGAGCAGTTCTTC
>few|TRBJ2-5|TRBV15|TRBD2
CATSRVAGRAQETQYF
TGTGCCACCAGCAGGGTAGCGGGGAGGGCCCAAGAGACCCAGTACTTC
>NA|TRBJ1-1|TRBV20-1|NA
CSARPDRLNTEAFF
TGCAGTGCTAGACCCGACAGATTGAACACTGAAGCTTTCTTT
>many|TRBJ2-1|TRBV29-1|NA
CSVATGTWRYNEQFF
TGCAGCGTGGCAACCGGGACGTGGCGGTACAATGAGCAGTTCTTC
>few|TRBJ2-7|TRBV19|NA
CASGTKIQVWYEQYF
TGTGCCAGCGGGACGAAGATCCAGGTTTGGTACGAGCAGTACTTC
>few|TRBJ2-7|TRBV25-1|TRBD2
CASSDIAGISYEQYF
TGTGCCAGCAGTGACATAGCGGGAATCTCCTACGAGCAGTACTTC
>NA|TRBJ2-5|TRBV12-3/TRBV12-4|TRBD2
CASSLRLAGVEETQYF
TGTGCCAGCAGTTTACGGCTAGCGGGAGTGGAAGAGACCCAGTACTTC
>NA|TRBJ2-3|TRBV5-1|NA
CASSLVGVSTDTQYF
TGCGCCAGCAGCTTGGTAGGAGTTTCCACAGATACGCAGTATTTT
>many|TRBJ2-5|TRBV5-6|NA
CASSTLGETQYF
TGTGCCAGCAGCACCTTAGGCGAGACCCAGTACTTC
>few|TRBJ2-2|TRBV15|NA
CATSRETGFGYTGELFF
TGTGCCACCAGCAGGGAAACAGGGTTTGGGTACACCGGGGAGCTGTTTTTT
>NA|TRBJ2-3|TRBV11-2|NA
CASSLASREGDTQYF
TGTGCCAGCAGCTTAGCTAGCAGGGAAGGTGATACGCAGTATTTT
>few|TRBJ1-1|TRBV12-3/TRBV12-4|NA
CASSFVFERAFF
TGTGCCAGCAGTTTTGTTTTTGAGCGAGCTTTCTTT
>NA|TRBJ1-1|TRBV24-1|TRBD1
CATRDRGYTEAFF
TGTGCCACCAGGGACAGGGGGTACACTGAAGCTTTCTTT
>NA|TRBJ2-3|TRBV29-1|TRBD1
CSVPRDRGLSTDTQYF
TGCAGCGTACCTCGGGACAGGGGGCTTTCCACAGATACGCAGTATTTT
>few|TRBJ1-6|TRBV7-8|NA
CASSFTLDSPLHF
TGTGCCAGCAGCTTTACTCTCGACTCACCCCTCCACTTT
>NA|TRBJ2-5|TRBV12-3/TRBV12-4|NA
CASRNRGHSETQYF
TGTGCCAGCAGGAATCGGGGGCATTCAGAGACCCAGTACTTC
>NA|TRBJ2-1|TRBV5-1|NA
CASSLAGVNSWDEQFF
TGCGCCAGCAGCTTGGCGGGGGTAAATAGCTGGGATGAGCAGTTCTTC
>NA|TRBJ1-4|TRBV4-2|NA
CASSQSEGGAINEKLFF
TGTGCCAGCAGCCAGTCCGAGGGGGGAGCGATTAATGAAAAACTGTTTTTT
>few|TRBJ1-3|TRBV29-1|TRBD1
CSVDGDRAPGNTIYF
TGCAGCGTGGATGGAGACAGGGCCCCTGGAAACACCATATATTTT
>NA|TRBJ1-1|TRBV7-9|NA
CASGFTEAFF
TGTGCCAGCGGGTTCACTGAAGCTTTCTTT
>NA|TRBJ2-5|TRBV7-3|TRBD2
CASSLIGLAGETQYF
TGTGCCAGCAGCTTAATAGGACTAGCGGGAGAGACCCAGTACTTC
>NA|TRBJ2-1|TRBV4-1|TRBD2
CASSLSGGRSEQFF
TGCGCCAGCAGCTTATCGGGGGGGAGAAGCGAGCAGTTCTTC
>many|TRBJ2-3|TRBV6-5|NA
CASSYGGGLGTQYF
TGTGCCAGCAGTTATGGTGGGGGGCTCGGTACGCAGTATTTT
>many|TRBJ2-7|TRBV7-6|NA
CASSLDSATYEQYF
TGTGCCAGCAGCCTGGACAGTGCCACCTACGAGCAGTACTTC
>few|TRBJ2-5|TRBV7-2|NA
CASSLARTTQETQYF
TGTGCCAGCAGCTTAGCGCGAACTACCCAAGAGACCCAGTACTTC
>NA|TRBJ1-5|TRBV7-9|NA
CASSLYDQPQHF
TGTGCCAGCAGCTTATACGATCAGCCCCAGCATTTT
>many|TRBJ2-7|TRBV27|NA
CASSWGSAYEQYF
TGCGCCAGCAGCTGGGGGAGCGCCTACGAGCAGTACTTC
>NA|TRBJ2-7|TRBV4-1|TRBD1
CASSQRWTGRNEQYF
TGCGCCAGCAGCCAACGGTGGACAGGGAGGAACGAGCAGTACTTC
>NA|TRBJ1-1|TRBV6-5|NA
CASRSGGTFTEAFF
TGTGCCAGCAGAAGTGGGGGGACCTTCACTGAAGCTTTCTTT
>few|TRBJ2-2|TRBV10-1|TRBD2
CASSASGNNAGELFF
TGCGCCAGCAGCGCTAGCGGGAATAACGCCGGGGAGCTGTTTTTT
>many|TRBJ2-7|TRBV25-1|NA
CASSERTGGYEQYF
TGTGCCAGCAGTGAGCGGACTGGGGGCTACGAGCAGTACTTC